The 9 T cell receptor beta chains below come from one sample, sequenced in a study of blood T cell repertoires in COVID-19 (dated by TCRdb to about 2020). To prepare the library, the immunoSEQ multiplex PCR assay was applied. The table was pulled from immuneACCESS by TCRdb, which kept in-frame rearrangements only. Such tables lose some clones; where checked, under half of the loss comes from unresolved V genes, and the rest has no known cause. The sample table records 200,000 or so clones; 82% of these occur just once. Together, the top ten hold about 6.9% of the sample. The specimen was peripheral blood. The source is a human donor with acute or convalescent COVID-19. The donor label of this sample is uncertain.

The genes are TRBV28 and TRBJ1-2; D perhaps matches TRBD1 (5 bases). The CDR3 spans 15 residues. V lost 6 bases and J 2 bases, leaving 16 bases between the germline ends. Per the germline V gene, CDR1 is MDHEN and CDR2 is SYDVKM. CDR3 amino acids: CASRLLRGANYGYTF. The DNA of the CDR3 is TGTGCCAGCAGACTCCTCCGTGGGGCGAACTATGGCTACACCTTC.

The J gene is TRBJ1-4, the V gene TRBV12-3 or TRBV12-4; 7 positions agree with TRBD1. The junction had 4 bases not matched to a gene; V was cut back by 5 bases and J by 7 bases. The CDR3 spans 13 residues. As DNA, the CDR3 is TGTGCCAGCAGTCGACAGGGAGGTGAAAAACTGTTTTTT. This sequence encodes CASSRQGGEKLFF.

The chain couples TRBV30 to TRBJ2-3, with a weak D call TRBD1 (5 bases). CDR3 length equals 13 residues. Between the trimmed V and J ends, which lost 5 bases and 1 base, there was a span of 10 bases. Germline CDR1 reads GTSNPN; CDR2 reads SVGIG (reference sequence). CDR3 nucleotides: TGTGCCTGGGGCCTCAGGGGCACAGATACGCAGTATTTT. It translates to CAWGLRGTDTQYF.

In its sample, this clone was seen a few times. Other DNA sequences in the sample encode the same CDR3. V and J are TRBV7-2 and TRBJ2-3; D may be TRBD2 (5 bases). The CDR3 spans 14 residues. CDR1 is SGHTA, CDR2 FQGNSA, per germline. Between the trimmed V and J ends, which lost 5 bases and 0 bases, there was a span of 9 bases. CDR3 nucleotides: TGTGCCAGCAGCCCCCGCGGGAGCACAGATACGCAGTATTTT. Translated: CASSPRGSTDTQYF.

CDR3 nucleotide sequence: TGTGCCAGCAGTTATACCCGGAGTGTGGGCGAGCAGTACTTC. Protein sequence: CASSYTRSVGEQYF. The chain couples TRBV27 to TRBJ2-7; D unresolved. Germline values: CDR1 MNHEY, CDR2 SMNVEV (reference sequence). V was pared by 4 bases and J by 6 bases, with 16 bases between. This CDR3 is built from 14 residues.

This chain links TRBV12-2 with TRBJ2-7; the table's D gene call, TRBD1, was not cross checked with the DNA. TRBV12-2 is a pseudogene locus. The CDR3 runs 17 residues. CDR3 loop: CASRLAGDRGPSYEQYF. CDR3 DNA sequence: TGTGCAAGTCGCTTAGCGGGGGACAGGGGGCCTTCCTACGAGCAGTACTTC.

The sample holds one count of this clone. The genes are TRBV2 and TRBJ1-2; maybe TRBD1 (5 bases). Germline-derived CDR1 and CDR2 are SNHLY and FYNNEI. The V end lost 2 bases, the J end lost 5 bases, and 15 bases lay between the germline ends. The CDR3 loop spans 15 amino acids. The CDR3 here is CASSEFLAGRYGYTF. For the CDR3, the DNA is TGTGCCAGCAGTGAATTTCTTGCAGGGAGGTATGGCTACACCTTC.

The genes are TRBV7-2 and TRBJ2-2, with D hard to call. CDR1 is SGHTA, CDR2 FQGNSA, per germline. V shed 5 bases and J shed 4 bases, with 14 bases lying between them. This CDR3 contains 15 residues. The CDR3: CASSPAHSGTGELFF. The CDR3 DNA reads TGTGCCAGCAGCCCGGCCCATTCGGGCACCGGGGAGCTGTTTTTT.

J is TRBJ1-4 and V is TRBV19; 7 bases fit TRBD1. V was clipped by 6 bases and J by 8 bases; unmatched bases: 9. This CDR3 has 14 residues. Per the germline V gene, CDR1 is LNHDA and CDR2 is SQIVND (reference sequence). CDR3 sequence: CASRLQGRREKLFF. The CDR3 nucleotides read TGTGCCAGTAGGCTACAGGGGCGCCGGGAAAAACTGTTTTTT.